This T cell receptor beta chain was sequenced in a study of cytomegalovirus exposure and HLA in healthy donors. Germline V gene data show CDR1 as SGDLS and CDR2 as YYNGEE. V was pared by 0 bases and J by 9 bases, with 7 bases between. CDR3 length: 12 amino acids. With 60 Vbeta and 13 Jbeta primers, the PCR was carried out. The data were produced by immunoSEQ multiplex PCR, yet TCRdb's version contains in-frame clones alone and is incomplete. In all, the sample yields 20,000 to 25,000 clones. Study findings and constraints: Cytomegalovirus-associated TCR beta chains were listed, numbering 150 to 200. A later analysis associated 15,000 to 20,000 TCR beta sequences with HLA alleles at a 0.05 false discovery rate.

All the people who gave samples were healthy bone marrow donors. At sampling all donors were nominally healthy, likely with unrecorded immune exposures. As for this clone: Its specificity is unknown.

The TCR sequence derives from a man in his 60s in good health and CMV-seropositive. The rearrangement joins TRBV9 to TRBJ1-3; D gene ambiguous. The specimen sequenced was PBMCs. CDR3 in amino acids: CASSVDGTTIYF. CDR3 nucleotides: TGTGCCAGCAGCGTAGACGGTACCACCATATATTTT.